This is a list of T cell receptor beta chains from one sample in a study of T cell responses to AZD1222 COVID-19 vaccine. Only in-frame clones appear in the TCRdb table, and some are missing; sequencing was by immunoSEQ multiplex PCR. The sample holds 160,000 or so clones, 85% to 90% seen once. Sequences were derived from peripheral blood, sampled on day 0 of AZD1222 vaccination. Every receptor here comes from an adult in good health. Each CDR3 is given with its conserved first and last residue.

v_call cdr3_aa
TRBV28 CASSPGTIYGYTF
TRBV7-2 CASRLAGGTEAFF
TRBV9 CASSEGGPYNEQFF
TRBV7-9 CASSSPSTDTQYF
TRBV6-5 CASSYLAVNSPLHF
TRBV5-4 CASSSRDYYNEQFF
TRBV11-3 CASSPRWDTEAFF
TRBV19 CASSNGGAGNTIYF
TRBV4-2 CASSQEVRGGSEKLFF
TRBV10-1 CASSETLSTEAFF
TRBV19 CASSRRGLASNTGELFF
TRBV5-5 CASSLAPTGRPTGELFF
TRBV7-9 CASSSGQVGETQYF
TRBV7-9 CASIRTGGNTEAFF
TRBV3-1/TRBV3-2 CASSPDQSTSPQHF
TRBV7-2 CASSIGTSGSTDTQYF
TRBV5-1 CASSLADSNYGYTF
TRBV20-1 CSARDNEQYF
TRBV6-2/TRBV6-3 CASRYFGGRNTIYF
TRBV18 CASSPAGNNQPQHF
TRBV7-9 CASSSSLAAIEGGYEQYF
TRBV14 CASSQGRQGGSYNSPLHF
TRBV9 CASSVKGLAGGSSYNEQFF
TRBV28 CASSGGVAYEQYF
TRBV5-1 CASSLWGSNSGNTIYF
TRBV14 CASSQLTSGRATGELFF
TRBV5-4 CASSRELSGIYEQYF
TRBV27 CASSGTALYNEQFF
TRBV30 CAWSPKRTVDEKLFF
TRBV7-9 CASSSQRNTEAFF
TRBV28 CASSLGYGGKANYGYTF
TRBV6-5 CASRQLAQLYNEQFF
TRBV19 CASKQRDEVTGELFF
TRBV6-2/TRBV6-3 CASSYSGTGYSNQPQHF
TRBV7-3 CASSLEANTGELFF
TRBV29-1 CSVEVAGRGVGGYTF
TRBV4-2 CASTSGGPKNTEAFF
TRBV10-3 CAISGLAGGPDEQFF
TRBV19 CASSRGTDGKLFF
TRBV5-1 CASTDSYSWGYTF
TRBV28 CASPIRVPRPGELFF
TRBV5-1 CASSDTGGYNEQFF
TRBV6-5 CASSYGEITTDTQYF
TRBV15 CATSRGQGKLFF
TRBV28 CASSPELGTRNSPLHF
TRBV28 CASSFIPQGHQPQHF
TRBV18 CASSLDRSNTEAFF
TRBV19 CASSIVLLRSGSHEQFF
TRBV19 CASSQQGASGELFF
TRBV11-3 CASSLSLAGTNTGELFF
TRBV6-6 CASSYNQGAYEQYF
TRBV11-2 CAVGRQMNTGELFF
TRBV30 CAWSSGESSYEQYF
TRBV12-3/TRBV12-4 CASSEGGYGYTF
TRBV19 CASSIKGTTNEKLFF
TRBV9 CASSARNNEQFF
TRBV6-5 CASRPREGAPLHF
TRBV27 CASSQHKGQAGGYTF